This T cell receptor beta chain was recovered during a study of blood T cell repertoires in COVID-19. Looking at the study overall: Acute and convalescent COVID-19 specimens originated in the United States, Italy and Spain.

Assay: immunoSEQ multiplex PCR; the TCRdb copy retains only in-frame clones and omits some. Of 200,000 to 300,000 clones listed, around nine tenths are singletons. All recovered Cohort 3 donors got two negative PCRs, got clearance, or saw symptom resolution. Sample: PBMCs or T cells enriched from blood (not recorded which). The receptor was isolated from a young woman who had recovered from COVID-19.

CDR3: CASSPGQGYYGYTF. The CDR3 coding sequence is TGTGCCAGCAGCCCGGGACAGGGGTACTATGGCTACACCTTC. This chain joins TRBV11-3 and TRBJ1-2, with 10 bases lining up with TRBD1. The J segment lost 3 bases and the V segment lost 5 bases, leaving 3 bases of the junction unmatched. The CDR3 extends over 14 amino acids. Germline CDR1 SGHNT, CDR2 YENEEA.